The 13 T cell receptor beta chains listed next were all sequenced from one sample in a study of CD8+CD57+ T cells in acquired aplastic anemia. Researchers used genomic DNA as the template to profile TCR beta VDJ and CDR3. Using its own MiXCR run on the reads, TCRdb lists one record per CDR3 protein. The sample lists approximately 81,000 distinct CDR3 sequences, under 50% seen once, with 66% in the top ten. Sequenced sample: sorted CD4+, CD8+, or CD8+CD57+ T cells (not recorded which) from PBMCs. Receptors originate from a human donor in good health, serving as a control.

The sample holds many counts of this clonotype. This chain uses TRBV5-1 with TRBJ1-3; TRBD1 might be the D (6 bases). Trimming removed 4 bases from V and 0 bases from J, with 14 bases in between. CDR3 length: 16 residues. Germline V gene lookup returns CDR1 SGHRS and CDR2 YFSETQ. CDR3 DNA sequence: TGCGCCAGCAGCCCGGACAGCATGAGCTCTGGAAACACCATATATTTT. It specifies CASSPDSMSSGNTIYF.

The rearrangement joins TRBV7-2 to TRBJ1-6, with D perhaps matching TRBD1 (6 bases). CDR1 is SGHTA, CDR2 FQGNSA, per germline. The CDR3 runs 13 residues. The V end was cut by 5 bases, the J end by 7 bases, with 9 bases between. Written as DNA, the CDR3 is TGTGCCAGCAGCCTGACAGGCAATTCACCCCTCCACTTT. Its protein product is CASSLTGNSPLHF.

The chain combines TRBV29-1 with TRBJ2-7; TRBD1 aligns across 10 bases. The CDR3 has 13 amino acids. Germline assignment: CDR1 SQVTM and CDR2 ANQGSEA. Trimming removed 7 bases from V and 1 base from J; junction bases left unmatched: 4. CDR3 coding DNA: TGCAGCGCCGGACAGGGGGGATCCTACGAGCAGTACTTC. Residues: CSAGQGGSYEQYF.

This clonotype showed up just a few times. This chain links TRBV30 with TRBJ2-7; TRBD2 is a possible D gene (6 bases). V was pared by 2 bases and J by 4 bases, with 12 bases between. The CDR3 is made up of 13 amino acids. The germline V gene has CDR1 GTSNPN and CDR2 SVGIG (reference sequence). The DNA of the CDR3 is TGTGCCTGGAGTACCAGGGACTCTTACGAGCAGTACTTC. It specifies CAWSTRDSYEQYF.

There are a few counts of this clonotype. The chain recombines TRBV15 with TRBJ2-7, with TRBD1 matching 11 bases. The CDR3 has 15 residues. From germline, CDR1 is LNHNV and CDR2 YYDKDF (reference sequence). J was trimmed by 3 bases and V by 4 bases; bases with no gene match: 5. For the CDR3, the DNA is TGTGCCACCAGCATAGGGGGACAGGGGGTCTACGAGCAGTACTTC. It encodes CATSIGGQGVYEQYF.

This clonotype has a count of ten or more. The chain carries TRBV2 and TRBJ2-7; 10 bases map to TRBD1. The germline CDR1 and CDR2 sequences are SNHLY and FYNNEI. V was pared by 11 bases and J by 4 bases, with 11 bases of the junction left unmatched. This CDR3 is built from 14 residues. The chain's CDR3 is CAGVPGQGRYEQYF. The CDR3 coding sequence is TGTGCCGGCGTCCCGGGACAGGGGAGGTACGAGCAGTACTTC.

The V gene is TRBV25-1, the J gene TRBJ2-7, with 11 bases identical to TRBD2. This CDR3 spans 15 amino acids. Trimming removed 6 bases from V and 6 bases from J; junction bases left unmatched: 10. Germline CDR1 is MGHDK and CDR2 is SYGVNS. The CDR3 is CASSAQLAGVGEQYF. CDR3 coding DNA: TGTGCCAGCAGCGCTCAACTAGCGGGAGTGGGCGAGCAGTACTTC.

This clonotype has more than one count but fewer than ten. The chain carries TRBV6-5 and TRBJ2-7, with unresolved D. This CDR3 comprises 14 residues. Trimming took 0 bases from V and 0 from J, leaving 6 bases between them. Germline CDR1 MNHEY, CDR2 SVGAGI. The CDR3 DNA follows: TGTGCCAGCAGTTACTCGGGCACCTCCTACGAGCAGTACTTC. This translates into CASSYSGTSYEQYF.

A note on this clonotype: At one of its ends the junction is not consistent with the germline gene, which may arise from a read error. The chain combines TRBV10-3 with TRBJ1-1; D is possibly TRBD1 (5 bases). The CDR3 contains 15 residues. Germline V CDR1 and CDR2: ENHRY, SYGVKD. This CDR3 reads CASSLQANTNTEAFF. The CDR3 DNA is TGTGCCAGCAGTCTACAGGCAAATACGAACACTGAAGCTTTCTTT.

The sample holds many counts of this clonotype. This sequence joins TRBV7-6 and TRBJ2-2; 12 bases align to TRBD2. The germline gives CDR1 SGHVS, CDR2 FNYEAQ. The CDR3 length is 17 residues. V trimming: 1 base; J trimming: 4 bases; junction bases outside the gene matches: 4. The chain's CDR3 is CASSLVTSGRITGELFF. CDR3 nucleotides: TGTGCCAGCAGCTTAGTGACTAGCGGGAGAATCACCGGGGAGCTGTTTTTT.

This clonotype has ten or more counts. The genes are TRBV19 and TRBJ1-5; tentatively, D is TRBD1 (5 bases). The CDR3 is made up of 19 amino acids. V lost 9 bases, J lost 1 base, and 28 bases lay in between. Germline V gene lookup returns CDR1 LNHDA and CDR2 SQIVND (reference sequence). The CDR3 sequence: CASVLPGLFLSTSNQPQHF. The CDR3 bases are TGTGCCAGCGTTCTACCGGGACTTTTCTTGTCGACGAGCAATCAGCCCCAGCATTTT.

This clonotype was seen repeatedly, ten times or more. The CDR3 sequence: CASSLGGGQGDEQFF. For the CDR3, the DNA is TGTGCCAGCAGCTTAGGGGGGGGACAGGGCGATGAGCAGTTCTTC. The V call is TRBV7-8, the J call TRBJ2-1; 9 bases are shared with TRBD1. CDR1 SGHVS and CDR2 FQNEAQ come from the germline V gene. The CDR3 length is 15 residues. Unmatched junction bases numbered 6, after V lost 1 base and J lost 8 bases.

CDR3 region: CAIRVPGPDNEQFF. In nucleotides, the CDR3 is TGTGCCATACGGGTCCCGGGCCCTGACAATGAGCAGTTCTTC. The chain uses TRBV12-3 or TRBV12-4 and TRBJ2-1, with unresolved D. The ends were cut back, 10 bases at V and 5 bases at J, with 18 bases in the middle. The CDR3 extends over 14 amino acids.